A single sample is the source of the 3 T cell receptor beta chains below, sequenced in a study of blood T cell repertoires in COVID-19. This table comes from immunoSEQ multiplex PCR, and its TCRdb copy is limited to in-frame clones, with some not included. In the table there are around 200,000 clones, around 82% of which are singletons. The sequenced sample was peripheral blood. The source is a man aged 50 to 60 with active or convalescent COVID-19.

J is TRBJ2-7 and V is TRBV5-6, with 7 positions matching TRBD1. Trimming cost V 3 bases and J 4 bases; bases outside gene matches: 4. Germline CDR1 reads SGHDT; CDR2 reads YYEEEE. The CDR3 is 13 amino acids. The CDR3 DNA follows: TGTGCCAGCAGCTGGACAGGTCGGTACGAGCAGTACTTC. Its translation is CASSWTGRYEQYF.

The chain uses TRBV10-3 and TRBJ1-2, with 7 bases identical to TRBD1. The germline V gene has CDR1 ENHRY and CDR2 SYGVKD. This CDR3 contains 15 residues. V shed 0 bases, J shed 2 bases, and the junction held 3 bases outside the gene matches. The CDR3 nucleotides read TGTGCCATCAGTGAGTCTTTGACAGGGAACTATGGCTACACCTTC. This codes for CAISESLTGNYGYTF.

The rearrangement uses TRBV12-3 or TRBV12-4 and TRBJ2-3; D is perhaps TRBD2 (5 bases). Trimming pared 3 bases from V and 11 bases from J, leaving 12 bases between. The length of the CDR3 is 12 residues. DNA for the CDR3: TGTGCCAGCAGTTTCGGAGGCCGGGAGCAGTATTTT. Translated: CASSFGGREQYF.